The sequence of this T cell receptor (beta chain) was determined in a study of T cell responses to AZD1222 COVID-19 vaccine. Study results and limitations: The sample set comprised mostly white British donors with more females, and clonal diversity was possibly underestimated.

Here immunoSEQ multiplex PCR was the method, and the copy in TCRdb shows in-frame clones only, minus some. The sample gives some 150,000 clones, around 88% of which show up once; about 3.5% is in the top ten. As for this clone: Its antigen remains unidentified.

The CDR3 is 13 amino acids. The germline V gene has CDR1 KGHSH and CDR2 LQKENI. Trimming took off 4 bases at V and 7 bases at J, with 13 bases between the two ends. The gene calls are TRBV18 and TRBJ1-1; D perhaps matches TRBD1 (6 bases). The source is an adult in good health. The sample in question was peripheral blood, obtained on day 0 of AZD1222 vaccination. CDR3 sequence (DNA): TGTGCCAGCTCACAGGACAGCGGATTTGAAGCTTTCTTT. It codes for CASSQDSGFEAFF.